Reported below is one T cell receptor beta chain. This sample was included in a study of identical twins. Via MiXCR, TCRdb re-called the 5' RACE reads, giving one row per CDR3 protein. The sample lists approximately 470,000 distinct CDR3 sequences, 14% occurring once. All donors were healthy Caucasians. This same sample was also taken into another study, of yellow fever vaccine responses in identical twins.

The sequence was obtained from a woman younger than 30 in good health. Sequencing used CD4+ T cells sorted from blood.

This CDR3 is CASVPGNPITSGGYNEQFF. The CDR3 DNA is TGTGCCAGCGTACCTGGTAACCCCATTACTAGCGGGGGGTACAATGAGCAGTTCTTC. The V call is TRBV2, the J call TRBJ2-1, with 12 positions matching TRBD2. Germline V gene data show CDR1 as SNHLY and CDR2 as FYNNEI. Trimming took 8 bases from V and 4 from J; bases not matched to a gene: 18. The CDR3 covers 19 residues.